The present T cell receptor (beta chain) was sequenced within a study of T-cell memory formation after mild COVID-19. Overall study: TCR clusters largely stayed donor specific. Overall study results and limits: Clones that shrank (day 15 to 85) were balanced CD4/CD8, whereas later expanders leaned CD4+. Whether day 37 second-wave clones are SARS-CoV-2-specific was not confirmed.

Researchers used 5'RACE with constant-segment primers to make TCR alpha and TCR beta cDNA libraries that carry sample barcodes and UMIs. TCRdb passed the 5' RACE reads through MiXCR, listing each CDR3 protein once. The data hold 430,000 or so distinct CDR3 sequences, with about 23% observed a single time. As concerns this clonotype: Its antigen is unknown.

Germline assignment: CDR1 SGHRS and CDR2 YFSETQ. The trim removed 3 bases at V and 5 bases at J, leaving 16 bases unmatched. The CDR3 covers 18 residues. The gene calls are TRBV5-1 and TRBJ2-1; 8 bases match TRBD1. Sequencing was carried out using PBMCs or a T cell subset sorted from them (not recorded which). This receptor was obtained from an adult woman who had mild COVID-19 (a few samples of this study predate the infection). Cell type and time point are not known. CDR3: CASSWKPRGLVLDNEQFF. As DNA, the CDR3 is TGCGCCAGCAGCTGGAAACCCAGGGGGCTCGTCTTGGACAATGAGCAGTTCTTC.